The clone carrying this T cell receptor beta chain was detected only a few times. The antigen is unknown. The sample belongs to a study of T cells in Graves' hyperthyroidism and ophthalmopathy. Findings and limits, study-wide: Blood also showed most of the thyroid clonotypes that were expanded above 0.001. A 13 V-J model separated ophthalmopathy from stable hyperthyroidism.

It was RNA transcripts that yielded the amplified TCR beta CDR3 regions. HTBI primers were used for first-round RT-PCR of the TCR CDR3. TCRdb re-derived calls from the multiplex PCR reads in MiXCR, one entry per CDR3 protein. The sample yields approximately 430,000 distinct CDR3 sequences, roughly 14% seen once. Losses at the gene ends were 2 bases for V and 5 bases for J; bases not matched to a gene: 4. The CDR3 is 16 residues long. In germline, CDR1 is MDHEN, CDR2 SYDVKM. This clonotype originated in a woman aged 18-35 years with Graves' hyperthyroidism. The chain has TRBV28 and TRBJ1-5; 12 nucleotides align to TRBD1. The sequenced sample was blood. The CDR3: CASSLGGQGADQPQHF. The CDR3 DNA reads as TGTGCCAGCAGTTTAGGGGGACAGGGGGCGGATCAGCCCCAGCATTTT.